What follows are 5 T cell receptor beta chains derived from one specimen sequenced in a study of T-cell reconstitution after alpha-beta-depleted transplantation in children. During its preparation, the TCRbeta library received unique molecular identifiers. Using its own MiXCR run on the PCR reads, TCRdb lists one record per CDR3 protein. The data show 210,000 or so distinct CDR3 sequences, with around 9.6% seen just once and approximately 6.6% held by the top ten. The sequences come from PBMCs from the stem cell graft donor, collected from the stem cell graft. These receptors were taken from a human donor who donated a stem cell graft to a child with acute lymphoblastic leukemia.

This clonotype was recorded many times. The chain combines TRBV28 with TRBJ1-2; D is unresolved. The CDR3 is 13 residues long. V lost 6 bases to trimming and J lost 4 bases, with 12 bases between them. Germline V gene sequence: CDR1 MDHEN, CDR2 SYDVKM. CDR3 coding DNA: TGTGCCAGCAGCGGATCCATACCCTATGGCTACACCTTC. Translation: CASSGSIPYGYTF.

This clonotype appeared a few times. The CDR3 spells CSASTSGAGVDGYTF. The CDR3 region has the DNA TGCAGTGCTAGTACTTCGGGGGCGGGTGTCGATGGCTACACCTTC. The rearrangement joins TRBV20-1 to TRBJ1-2; TRBD1 might be the D (6 bases). This CDR3 comprises 15 residues. Germline-derived CDR1 and CDR2 are DFQATT and SNEGSKA (reference sequence). Trimming cost V 3 bases and J 6 bases, with 20 bases left between them.

This clonotype occurred a few times. The CDR3 DNA reads TGCGCCAGCGGGGACAGCTCTGGGGCCAACGTCCTGACTTTC. Translation: CASGDSSGANVLTF. The rearrangement uses TRBV5-1 and TRBJ2-6; 7 positions match TRBD1. Germline assignment: CDR1 SGHRS and CDR2 YFSETQ. J gave up 0 bases and V 7 bases, and 1 base lay outside the gene matches. This CDR3 contains 14 residues.

In the case of this clonotype: A single base separates this from a much larger clone, so it may be a read error. In this CDR3 the conserved last residue, phenylalanine or tryptophan, is missing, so a read error is likely. The V gene is TRBV19, the J gene TRBJ1-4; D perhaps matches TRBD1 (5 bases). The CDR3 consists of 15 residues. Germline V gene lookup returns CDR1 LNHDA and CDR2 SQIVND (reference sequence). V lost 6 bases and J 8 bases, leaving 19 bases between the germline ends. The CDR3 is CASSPRGPGGEKLFV. The CDR3 nucleotides read TGTGCCAGTAGCCCCCGAGGCCCGGGGGGGGAAAAACTGTTTGTT.

The chain links TRBV12-3 or TRBV12-4 to TRBJ2-7, with D hard to call. The CDR3 contains 15 residues. Trimming took off 2 bases at V and 3 bases at J, with 14 bases between the two ends. The CDR3 protein is CASSLRNLGNYEQYF. The CDR3 coding sequence is TGTGCCAGCAGTTTAAGGAACTTAGGGAACTACGAGCAGTACTTC.